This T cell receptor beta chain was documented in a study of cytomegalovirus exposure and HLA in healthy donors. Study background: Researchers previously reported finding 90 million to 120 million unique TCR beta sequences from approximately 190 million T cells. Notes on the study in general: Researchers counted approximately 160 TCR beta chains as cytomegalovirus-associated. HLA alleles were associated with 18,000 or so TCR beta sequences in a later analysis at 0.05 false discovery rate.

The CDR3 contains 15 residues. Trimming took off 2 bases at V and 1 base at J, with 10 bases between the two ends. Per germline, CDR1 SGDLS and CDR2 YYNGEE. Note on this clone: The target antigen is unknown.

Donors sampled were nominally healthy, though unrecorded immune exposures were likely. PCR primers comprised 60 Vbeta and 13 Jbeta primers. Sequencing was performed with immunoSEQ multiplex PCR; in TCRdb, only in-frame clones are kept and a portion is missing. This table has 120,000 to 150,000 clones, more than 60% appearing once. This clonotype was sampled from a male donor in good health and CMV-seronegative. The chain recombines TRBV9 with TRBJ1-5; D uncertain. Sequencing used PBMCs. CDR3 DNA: TGTGCCAGCAGCGTCGGACTCTCAAGCAATCAGCCCCAGCATTTT. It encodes CASSVGLSSNQPQHF.